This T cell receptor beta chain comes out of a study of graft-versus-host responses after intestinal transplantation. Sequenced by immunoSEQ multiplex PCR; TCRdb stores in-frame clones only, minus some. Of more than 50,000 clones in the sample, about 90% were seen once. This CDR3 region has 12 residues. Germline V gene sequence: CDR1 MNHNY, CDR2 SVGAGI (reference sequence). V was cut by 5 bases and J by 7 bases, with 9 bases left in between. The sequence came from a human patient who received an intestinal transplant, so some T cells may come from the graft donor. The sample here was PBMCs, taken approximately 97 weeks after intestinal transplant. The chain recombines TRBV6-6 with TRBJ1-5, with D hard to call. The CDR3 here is CASSATRQPQHF. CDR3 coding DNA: TGTGCCAGCAGTGCAACGAGGCAGCCCCAGCATTTT.